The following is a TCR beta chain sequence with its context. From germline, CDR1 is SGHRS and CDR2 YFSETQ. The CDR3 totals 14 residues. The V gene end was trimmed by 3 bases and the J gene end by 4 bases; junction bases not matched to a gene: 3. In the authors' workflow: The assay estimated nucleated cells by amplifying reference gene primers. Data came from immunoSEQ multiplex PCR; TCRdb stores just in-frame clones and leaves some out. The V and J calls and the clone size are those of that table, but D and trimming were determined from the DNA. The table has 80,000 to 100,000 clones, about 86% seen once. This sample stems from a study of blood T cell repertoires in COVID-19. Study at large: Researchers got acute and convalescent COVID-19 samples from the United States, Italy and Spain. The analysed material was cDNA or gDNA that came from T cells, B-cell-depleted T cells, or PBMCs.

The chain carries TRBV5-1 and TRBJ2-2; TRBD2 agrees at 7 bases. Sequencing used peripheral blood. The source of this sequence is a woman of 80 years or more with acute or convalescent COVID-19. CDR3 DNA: TGCGCCAGCAGCTCGGGACTATCCACCGGGGAGCTGTTTTTT. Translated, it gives CASSSGLSTGELFF.